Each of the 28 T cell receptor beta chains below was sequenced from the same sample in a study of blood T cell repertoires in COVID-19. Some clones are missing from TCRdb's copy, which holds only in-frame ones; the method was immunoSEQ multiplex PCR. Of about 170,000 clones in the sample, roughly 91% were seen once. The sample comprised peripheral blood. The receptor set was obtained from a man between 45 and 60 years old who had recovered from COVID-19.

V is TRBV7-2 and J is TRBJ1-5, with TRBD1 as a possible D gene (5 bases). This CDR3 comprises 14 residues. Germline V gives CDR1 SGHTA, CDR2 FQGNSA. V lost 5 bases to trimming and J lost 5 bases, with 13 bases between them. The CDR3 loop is CASSARTSDQPQHF. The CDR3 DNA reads TGTGCCAGCAGCGCCAGGACATCTGATCAGCCCCAGCATTTT. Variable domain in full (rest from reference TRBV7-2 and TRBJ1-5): GAGVSQSPSNKVTEKGKDVELRCDPISGHTALYWYRQSLGQGLEFLIYFQGNSAPDKSGLPSDRFSAERTGGSVSTLTIQRTQQEDSAVYLCASSARTSDQPQHFGDGTRLSIL.

As DNA, the CDR3 is TGTGCCAGCAGTTGGGGACAACTGAACACTGAAGCTTTCTTT. The encoded protein is CASSWGQLNTEAFF. The chain couples TRBV6-5 to TRBJ1-1, with D maybe TRBD1 (6 bases). V was trimmed by 4 bases and J by 0 bases, leaving 9 bases between them. Germline V gene sequence: CDR1 MNHEY, CDR2 SVGAGI. This CDR3 spans 14 amino acids.

CDR3 protein: CASSQDRLAGAGDTQYF. Here the CDR3 DNA reads TGTGCCAGCAGCCAAGATCGTCTAGCGGGGGCAGGAGATACGCAGTATTTT. V gene TRBV3-1 (or the pseudogene TRBV3-2) combines with J gene TRBJ2-3; the match to TRBD2 covers 10 bases. CDR3 length: 17 amino acids. Losses at the gene ends were 0 bases for V and 5 bases for J; bases not matched to a gene: 8. In germline, CDR1 is LGHDT, CDR2 YNNKEL (reference sequence).

CDR3 DNA: TGTGCCAGTAGTAAAACGGGACAGGGGGTTGGTGAGACCCAGTACTTC. Amino acid sequence: CASSKTGQGVGETQYF. This rearrangement joins TRBV19 to TRBJ2-5, with 11 bases fitting TRBD1. The V gene's germline CDR1 is LNHDA and CDR2 SQIVND (reference sequence). The CDR3 runs to 16 residues. Losses at the gene ends were 4 bases for V and 5 bases for J; bases not matched to a gene: 9.

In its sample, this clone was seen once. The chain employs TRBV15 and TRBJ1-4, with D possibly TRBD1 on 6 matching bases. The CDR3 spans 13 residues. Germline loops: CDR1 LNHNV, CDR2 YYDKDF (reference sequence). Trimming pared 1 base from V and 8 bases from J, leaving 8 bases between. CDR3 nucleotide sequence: TGTGCCACCAGCAGAGGAAGGGGGGAAAAACTGTTTTTT. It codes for CATSRGRGEKLFF.

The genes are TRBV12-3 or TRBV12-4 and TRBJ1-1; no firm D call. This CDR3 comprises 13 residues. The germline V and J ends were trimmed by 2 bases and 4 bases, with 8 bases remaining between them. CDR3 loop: CASSLKSGTEAFF. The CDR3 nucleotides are TGTGCCAGCAGTTTAAAATCGGGCACTGAAGCTTTCTTT.

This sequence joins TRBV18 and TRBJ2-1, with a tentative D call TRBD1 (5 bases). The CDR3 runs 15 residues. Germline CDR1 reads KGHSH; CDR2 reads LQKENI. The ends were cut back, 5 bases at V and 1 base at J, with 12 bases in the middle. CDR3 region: CASSDSILSYNEQFF. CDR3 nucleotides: TGTGCCAGCTCAGACAGCATACTTTCCTACAATGAGCAGTTCTTC.

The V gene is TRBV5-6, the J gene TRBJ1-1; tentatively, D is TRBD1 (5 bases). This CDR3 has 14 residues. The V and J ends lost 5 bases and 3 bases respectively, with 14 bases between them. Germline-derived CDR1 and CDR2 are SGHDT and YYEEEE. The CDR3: CASSSGSGDTEAFF. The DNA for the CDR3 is TGTGCCAGCAGTTCGGGATCGGGGGACACTGAAGCTTTCTTT.

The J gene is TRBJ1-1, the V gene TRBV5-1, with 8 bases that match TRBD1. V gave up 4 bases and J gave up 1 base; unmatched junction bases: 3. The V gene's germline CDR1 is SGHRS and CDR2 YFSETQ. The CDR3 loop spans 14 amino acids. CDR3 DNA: TGCGCCAGCAGCCTTCAGGGGGCGAACACTGAAGCTTTCTTT. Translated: CASSLQGANTEAFF.

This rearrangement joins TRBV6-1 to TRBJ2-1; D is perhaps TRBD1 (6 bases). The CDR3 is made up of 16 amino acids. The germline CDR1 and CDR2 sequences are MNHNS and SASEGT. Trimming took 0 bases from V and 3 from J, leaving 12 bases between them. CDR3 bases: TGTGCCAGCAGTGAAGCGGACAGAGGACTCTACAATGAGCAGTTCTTC. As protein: CASSEADRGLYNEQFF.

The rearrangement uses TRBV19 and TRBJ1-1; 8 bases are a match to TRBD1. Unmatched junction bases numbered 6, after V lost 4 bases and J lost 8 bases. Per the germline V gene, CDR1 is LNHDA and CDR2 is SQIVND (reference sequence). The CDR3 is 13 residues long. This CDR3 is CASSTPRTGEAFF. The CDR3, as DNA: TGTGCCAGTAGTACCCCCCGGACAGGGGAAGCTTTCTTT. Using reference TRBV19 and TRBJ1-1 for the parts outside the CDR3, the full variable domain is DGGITQSPKYLFRKEGQNVTLSCEQNLNHDAMYWYRQDPGQGLRLIYYSQIVNDFQKGDIAEGYSVSREKKESFPLTVTSAQKNPTAFYLCASSTPRTGEAFFGQGTRLTVV.

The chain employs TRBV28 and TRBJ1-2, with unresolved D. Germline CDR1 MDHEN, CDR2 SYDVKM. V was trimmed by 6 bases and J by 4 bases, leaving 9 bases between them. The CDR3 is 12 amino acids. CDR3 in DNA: TGTGCCAGCAGAATCCCGGTCTATGGCTACACCTTC. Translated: CASRIPVYGYTF.

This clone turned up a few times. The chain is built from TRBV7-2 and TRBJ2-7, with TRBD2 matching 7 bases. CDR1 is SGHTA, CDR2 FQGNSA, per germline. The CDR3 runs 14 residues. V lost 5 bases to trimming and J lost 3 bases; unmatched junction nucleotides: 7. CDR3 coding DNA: TGTGCCAGCAGCCTAAGCGGGGCCCTCTACGAGCAGTACTTC. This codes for CASSLSGALYEQYF.

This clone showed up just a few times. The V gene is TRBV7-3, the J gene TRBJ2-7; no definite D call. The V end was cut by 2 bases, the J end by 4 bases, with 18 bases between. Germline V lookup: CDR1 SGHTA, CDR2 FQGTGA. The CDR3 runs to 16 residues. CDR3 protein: CASSLPALRLSYEQYF. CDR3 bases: TGTGCCAGCAGCTTACCTGCACTCCGCCTTTCATACGAGCAGTACTTC.

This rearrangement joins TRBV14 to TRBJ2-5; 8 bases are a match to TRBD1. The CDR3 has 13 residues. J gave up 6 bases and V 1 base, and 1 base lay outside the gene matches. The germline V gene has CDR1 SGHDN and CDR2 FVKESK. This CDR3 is CASSQGQGQTQYF. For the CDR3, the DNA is TGTGCCAGCAGCCAAGGACAGGGGCAGACCCAGTACTTC.

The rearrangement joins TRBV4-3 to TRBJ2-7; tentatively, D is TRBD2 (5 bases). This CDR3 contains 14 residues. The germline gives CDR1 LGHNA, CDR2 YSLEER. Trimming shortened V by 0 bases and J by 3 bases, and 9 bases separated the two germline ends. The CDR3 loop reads CASSQEREFYEQYF. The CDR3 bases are TGCGCCAGCAGCCAAGAGAGGGAATTCTACGAGCAGTACTTC.

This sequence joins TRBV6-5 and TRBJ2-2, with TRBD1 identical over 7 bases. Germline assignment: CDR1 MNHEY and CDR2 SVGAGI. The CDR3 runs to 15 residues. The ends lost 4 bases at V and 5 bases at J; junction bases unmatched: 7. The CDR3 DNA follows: TGTGCCAGCAGTTCCGGGAACAGGGGTACCGGGGAGCTGTTTTTT. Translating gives CASSSGNRGTGELFF.

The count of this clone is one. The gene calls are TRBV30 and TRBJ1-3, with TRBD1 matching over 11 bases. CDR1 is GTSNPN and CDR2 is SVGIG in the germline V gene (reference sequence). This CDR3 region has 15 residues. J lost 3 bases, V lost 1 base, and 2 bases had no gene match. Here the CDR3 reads CAWSGTGGFGNTIYF. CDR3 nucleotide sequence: TGTGCCTGGAGTGGGACAGGGGGCTTTGGAAACACCATATATTTT. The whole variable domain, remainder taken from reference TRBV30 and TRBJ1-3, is SQTIHQWPATLVQPVGSPLSLECTVEGTSNPNLYWYRQAAGRGLQLLFYSVGIGQISSEVPQNLSASRPQDRQFILSSKKLLLSDSGFYLCAWSGTGGFGNTIYFGEGSWLTVV.

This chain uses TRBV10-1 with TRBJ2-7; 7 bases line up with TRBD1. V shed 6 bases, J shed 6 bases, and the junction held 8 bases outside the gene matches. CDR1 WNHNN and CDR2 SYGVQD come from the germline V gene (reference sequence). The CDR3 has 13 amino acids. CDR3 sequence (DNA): TGCGCCAGCAGGAACAACAGGGGAAGCGAGCAGTACTTC. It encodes CASRNNRGSEQYF.

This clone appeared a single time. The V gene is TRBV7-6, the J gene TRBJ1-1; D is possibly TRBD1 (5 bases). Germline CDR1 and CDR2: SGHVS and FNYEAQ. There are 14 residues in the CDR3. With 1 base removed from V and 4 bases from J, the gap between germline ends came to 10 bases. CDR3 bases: TGTGCCAGCAGCTTAGAAGGGGTCATCACTGAAGCTTTCTTT. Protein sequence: CASSLEGVITEAFF.

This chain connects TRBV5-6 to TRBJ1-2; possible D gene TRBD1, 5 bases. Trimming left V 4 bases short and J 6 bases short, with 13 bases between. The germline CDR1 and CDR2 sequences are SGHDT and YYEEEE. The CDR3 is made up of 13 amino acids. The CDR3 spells CASSTDKRHGYTF. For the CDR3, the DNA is TGTGCCAGCAGCACGGACAAACGGCATGGCTACACCTTC.

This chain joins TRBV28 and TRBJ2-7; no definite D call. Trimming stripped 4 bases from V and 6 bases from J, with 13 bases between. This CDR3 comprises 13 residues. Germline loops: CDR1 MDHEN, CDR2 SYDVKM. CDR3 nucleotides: TGTGCCAGCAGTTCTCTTTCCCTACGCGAGCAGTACTTC. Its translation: CASSSLSLREQYF. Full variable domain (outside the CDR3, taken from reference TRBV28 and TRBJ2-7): DVKVTQSSRYLVKRTGEKVFLECVQDMDHENMFWYRQDPGLGLRLIYFSYDVKMKEKGDIPEGYSVSREKKERFSLILESASTNQTSMYLCASSSLSLREQYFGPGTRLTVT.

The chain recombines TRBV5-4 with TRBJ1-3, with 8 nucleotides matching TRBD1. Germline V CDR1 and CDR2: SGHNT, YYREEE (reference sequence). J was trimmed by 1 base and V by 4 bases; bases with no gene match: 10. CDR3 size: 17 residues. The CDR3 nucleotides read TGTGCCAGCAGCGACGGGCGTGACAGGGGATCTGGAAACACCATATATTTT. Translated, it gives CASSDGRDRGSGNTIYF.

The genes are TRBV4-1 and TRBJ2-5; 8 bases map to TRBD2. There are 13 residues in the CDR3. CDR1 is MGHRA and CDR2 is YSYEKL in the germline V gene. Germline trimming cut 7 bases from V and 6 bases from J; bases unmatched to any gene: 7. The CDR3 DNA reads TGCGCCAGCACCGGGGGGGGAGGGAAGACCCAGTACTTC. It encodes CASTGGGGKTQYF.

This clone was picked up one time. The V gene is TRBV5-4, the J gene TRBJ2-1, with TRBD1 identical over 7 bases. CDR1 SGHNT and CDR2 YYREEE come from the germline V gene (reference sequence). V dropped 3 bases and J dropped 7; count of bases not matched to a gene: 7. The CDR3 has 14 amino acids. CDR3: CASSSGQGVNEQFF. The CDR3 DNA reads TGTGCCAGCAGCTCGGGTCAGGGGGTAAATGAGCAGTTCTTC.

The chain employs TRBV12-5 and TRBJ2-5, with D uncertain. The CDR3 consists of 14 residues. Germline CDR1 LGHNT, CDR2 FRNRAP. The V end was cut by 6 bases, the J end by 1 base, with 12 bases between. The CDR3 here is CASGPSSSQETQYF. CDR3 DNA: TGTGCTAGTGGCCCCTCCTCGTCCCAAGAGACCCAGTACTTC.

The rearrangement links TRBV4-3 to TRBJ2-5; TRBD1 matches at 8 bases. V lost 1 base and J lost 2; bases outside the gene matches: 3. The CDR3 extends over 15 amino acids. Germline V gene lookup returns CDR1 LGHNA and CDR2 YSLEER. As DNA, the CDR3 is TGCGCCAGCAGCCAAGGAAACAGGGGGCAAGAGACCCAGTACTTC. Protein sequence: CASSQGNRGQETQYF.

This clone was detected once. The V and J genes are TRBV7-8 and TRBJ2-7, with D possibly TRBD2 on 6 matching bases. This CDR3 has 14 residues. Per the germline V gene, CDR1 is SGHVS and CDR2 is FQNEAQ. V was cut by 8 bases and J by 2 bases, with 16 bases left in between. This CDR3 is CASRRRDGTYEQYF. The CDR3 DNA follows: TGTGCCAGCCGACGGCGGGACGGCACCTACGAGCAGTACTTC.